This is a list of T cell receptor beta chains from one sample in a study of T cell responses to AZD1222 COVID-19 vaccine. Using immunoSEQ multiplex PCR, the repertoire was profiled, and TCRdb retains in-frame clones only, with some absent. The sample has fewer than 90,000 clones, just over 90% seen once. Sequences were derived from peripheral blood, sampled 28 days after the second AZD1222 dose. These receptors all stem from an adult who received the AZD1222 COVID-19 vaccine. CDR3s include the opening cysteine and the closing phenylalanine or tryptophan. The D gene is left open where the match is weak. For some rows the clone size is stated as once, few or many, or as a class when expanded; others skip it.

CDR3 protein: CASSSSGQANQPQHF
CDR3 DNA: TGTGCCAGCAGTTCAAGTGGACAGGCTAATCAGCCCCAGCATTTT
CDR3 length: 15
D gene: TRBD1
clone size: .
V gene: TRBV7-9
J gene: TRBJ1-5

CDR3 protein: CASSLGTGSSYEQYF
CDR3 DNA: TGTGCTAGCAGCTTAGGGACAGGGTCTTCCTACGAGCAGTACTTC
CDR3 length: 15
D gene: TRBD1
clone size: .
V gene: TRBV7-7
J gene: TRBJ2-7

CDR3 protein: CASSFGVGYEQFF
CDR3 DNA: TGCGCCAGCAGCTTCGGGGTTGGCTATGAGCAGTTCTTC
CDR3 length: 13
D gene: .
clone size: .
V gene: TRBV10-1
J gene: TRBJ2-1

CDR3 protein: CSASQGRLFGYTF
CDR3 DNA: TGCAGTGCTAGTCAGGGGCGGTTGTTTGGCTACACCTTC
CDR3 length: 13
D gene: .
clone size: .
V gene: TRBV20-1
J gene: TRBJ1-2

CDR3 protein: CASSAGQIPNSPLHF
CDR3 DNA: TGTGCCAGCAGCGCGGGACAGATTCCGAATTCACCCCTCCACTTT
CDR3 length: 15
D gene: TRBD1
clone size: .
V gene: TRBV5-8
J gene: TRBJ1-6

CDR3 protein: CASAGAFDGDGYTF
CDR3 DNA: TGTGCCAGTGCCGGTGCATTTGATGGGGATGGCTACACCTTC
CDR3 length: 14
D gene: .
clone size: .
V gene: TRBV19
J gene: TRBJ1-2

CDR3 protein: CPGLHQTGEFNQPQHF
CDR3 DNA: TGTCCCGGACTCCACCAAACAGGGGAATTCAATCAGCCCCAGCATTTT
CDR3 length: 16
D gene: TRBD1
clone size: .
V gene: TRBV28
J gene: TRBJ1-5

CDR3 protein: CASSPETGRSTGELFF
CDR3 DNA: TGCGCCAGCAGCCCCGAAACAGGGAGATCCACCGGGGAGCTGTTTTTT
CDR3 length: 16
D gene: .
clone size: .
V gene: TRBV4-1
J gene: TRBJ2-2

CDR3 protein: CASSFMESNEKLFF
CDR3 DNA: TGCGCCAGCAGCTTTATGGAGTCTAATGAAAAACTGTTTTTT
CDR3 length: 14
D gene: .
clone size: .
V gene: TRBV5-1
J gene: TRBJ1-4

CDR3 protein: CSASPAERYSGANVLTF
CDR3 DNA: TGCAGTGCTAGTCCCGCGGAGCGATACTCTGGGGCCAACGTCCTGACTTTC
CDR3 length: 17
D gene: .
clone size: .
V gene: TRBV20-1
J gene: TRBJ2-6

CDR3 protein: CASIGGLGNTIYF
CDR3 DNA: TGTGCCAGCATCGGGGGGCTCGGGAACACCATATATTTT
CDR3 length: 13
D gene: .
clone size: .
V gene: TRBV28
J gene: TRBJ1-3

CDR3 protein: CAWSRTGTNEKLFF
CDR3 DNA: TGTGCCTGGTCGAGGACAGGAACTAATGAAAAACTGTTTTTT
CDR3 length: 14
D gene: TRBD1
clone size: .
V gene: TRBV30
J gene: TRBJ1-4

CDR3 protein: CASSQAGQSTDTQYF
CDR3 DNA: TGTGCCAGCAGCCAAGCGGGACAGAGCACAGATACGCAGTATTTT
CDR3 length: 15
D gene: .
clone size: .
V gene: TRBV9
J gene: TRBJ2-3

CDR3 protein: CAWVPQGLISGNTIYF
CDR3 DNA: TGTGCCTGGGTCCCACAGGGCCTAATCTCTGGAAACACCATATATTTT
CDR3 length: 16
D gene: .
clone size: .
V gene: TRBV30
J gene: TRBJ1-3

CDR3 protein: CASSEGGQGHTGELFF
CDR3 DNA: TGCGCCAGCAGTGAGGGTGGACAGGGCCACACCGGGGAGCTGTTTTTT
CDR3 length: 16
D gene: TRBD1
clone size: .
V gene: TRBV10-1
J gene: TRBJ2-2

CDR3 protein: CASSPRRGLMTGELFF
CDR3 DNA: TGTGCCAGCTCACCACGCAGGGGGCTTATGACCGGGGAGCTGTTTTTT
CDR3 length: 16
D gene: TRBD1
clone size: .
V gene: TRBV18
J gene: TRBJ2-2

CDR3 protein: CASSQDGVAAYNEQFF
CDR3 DNA: TGTGCCAGCAGCCAAGACGGGGTAGCGGCATACAATGAGCAGTTCTTC
CDR3 length: 16
D gene: .
clone size: .
V gene: TRBV4-2
J gene: TRBJ2-1

CDR3 protein: CSTGGNGYTF
CDR3 DNA: TGCAGTACCGGAGGGAATGGCTACACCTTC
CDR3 length: 10
D gene: .
clone size: .
V gene: TRBV20-1
J gene: TRBJ1-2

CDR3 protein: CASSLSEQGDIQYF
CDR3 DNA: TGTGCCAGCAGTTTATCCGAACAGGGAGACATTCAGTACTTC
CDR3 length: 14
D gene: .
clone size: .
V gene: TRBV28
J gene: TRBJ2-4

CDR3 protein: CASSLASGHGYTF
CDR3 DNA: TGTGCCAGCAGCTTGGCGTCCGGGCATGGCTACACCTTC
CDR3 length: 13
D gene: .
clone size: once
V gene: TRBV5-5
J gene: TRBJ1-2

CDR3 protein: CASIGGNYGYTF
CDR3 DNA: TGCGCCAGCATCGGGGGAAACTATGGCTACACCTTC
CDR3 length: 12
D gene: .
clone size: .
V gene: TRBV10-2
J gene: TRBJ1-2

CDR3 protein: CASSAFYRSSYEQYF
CDR3 DNA: TGTGCCAGTAGTGCCTTTTACCGGAGCTCCTACGAGCAGTACTTC
CDR3 length: 15
D gene: .
clone size: .
V gene: TRBV19
J gene: TRBJ2-7

CDR3 protein: CASSNRENYGYTF
CDR3 DNA: TGTGCCAGCAGTAACAGGGAAAACTATGGCTACACCTTC
CDR3 length: 13
D gene: .
clone size: .
V gene: TRBV12-3/TRBV12-4
J gene: TRBJ1-2

CDR3 protein: CATSRDREGSGYTF
CDR3 DNA: TGTGCCACCAGCAGGGACAGGGAGGGAAGTGGCTACACCTTC
CDR3 length: 14
D gene: TRBD1
clone size: .
V gene: TRBV15
J gene: TRBJ1-2

CDR3 protein: CASNRETPNTEAFF
CDR3 DNA: TGTGCCAGCAATCGAGAGACGCCCAACACTGAAGCTTTCTTT
CDR3 length: 14
D gene: .
clone size: .
V gene: TRBV2
J gene: TRBJ1-1

CDR3 protein: CASSIDRARELFF
CDR3 DNA: TGTGCCAGCAGTATCGACAGGGCCCGGGAGCTGTTTTTT
CDR3 length: 13
D gene: TRBD1
clone size: few
V gene: TRBV6-5
J gene: TRBJ2-2

CDR3 protein: CASSLAQGRVEQYF
CDR3 DNA: TGTGCCAGCAGCTTAGCGCAGGGTCGGGTTGAGCAGTACTTC
CDR3 length: 14
D gene: .
clone size: .
V gene: TRBV7-8
J gene: TRBJ2-7

CDR3 protein: CASSRVGQSDTQYF
CDR3 DNA: TGCGCCAGCAGCCGGGTGGGGCAATCAGATACGCAGTATTTT
CDR3 length: 14
D gene: .
clone size: .
V gene: TRBV4-1
J gene: TRBJ2-3

CDR3 protein: CSVNRGNSNQPQHF
CDR3 DNA: TGCAGCGTTAACAGGGGGAATAGCAATCAGCCCCAGCATTTT
CDR3 length: 14
D gene: TRBD1
clone size: .
V gene: TRBV29-1
J gene: TRBJ1-5

CDR3 protein: CASSYQYEQYF
CDR3 DNA: TGTGCCAGCAGCTACCAGTACGAGCAGTACTTC
CDR3 length: 11
D gene: .
clone size: .
V gene: TRBV5-5
J gene: TRBJ2-7

CDR3 protein: CASSLFGPNTEAFF
CDR3 DNA: TGTGCCAGCAGCTTGTTCGGACCTAACACTGAAGCTTTCTTT
CDR3 length: 14
D gene: .
clone size: .
V gene: TRBV7-2
J gene: TRBJ1-1

CDR3 protein: CAWSYGGNTEAFF
CDR3 DNA: TGTGCCTGGAGTTATGGGGGTAACACTGAAGCTTTCTTT
CDR3 length: 13
D gene: .
clone size: once
V gene: TRBV30
J gene: TRBJ1-1

CDR3 protein: CASSSRGTGDYNEQFF
CDR3 DNA: TGTGCCAGCAGCTCAAGAGGTACTGGAGATTACAATGAGCAGTTCTTC
CDR3 length: 16
D gene: .
clone size: .
V gene: TRBV7-3
J gene: TRBJ2-1

CDR3 protein: CASEEPRTEAFF
CDR3 DNA: TGTGCCAGCGAGGAACCGAGGACTGAAGCTTTCTTT
CDR3 length: 12
D gene: .
clone size: .
V gene: TRBV11-2
J gene: TRBJ1-1

CDR3 protein: CASKEDRVNTEAFF
CDR3 DNA: TGTGCCAGCAAGGAAGACAGGGTGAACACTGAAGCTTTCTTT
CDR3 length: 14
D gene: TRBD1
clone size: .
V gene: TRBV28
J gene: TRBJ1-1

CDR3 protein: CASSFMPQANYGYTF
CDR3 DNA: TGTGCCAGCAGTTTCATGCCGCAGGCGAACTATGGCTACACCTTC
CDR3 length: 15
D gene: .
clone size: .
V gene: TRBV28
J gene: TRBJ1-2

CDR3 protein: CASSQNIALSGNTIYF
CDR3 DNA: TGCGCCAGCAGCCAAAACATAGCGCTCTCTGGAAACACCATATATTTT
CDR3 length: 16
D gene: .
clone size: .
V gene: TRBV4-1
J gene: TRBJ1-3

CDR3 protein: CASSFSTLESTDTQYF
CDR3 DNA: TGCGCCAGCAGCTTTTCGACACTTGAAAGCACAGATACGCAGTATTTT
CDR3 length: 16
D gene: .
clone size: .
V gene: TRBV5-1
J gene: TRBJ2-3

CDR3 protein: CASSMTSATYEQYF
CDR3 DNA: TGTGCCAGTAGTATGACTAGCGCAACGTACGAGCAGTACTTC
CDR3 length: 14
D gene: TRBD2
clone size: .
V gene: TRBV19
J gene: TRBJ2-7

CDR3 protein: CASSPGTADEKLFF
CDR3 DNA: TGCGCCAGCAGCCCCGGGACGGCTGATGAAAAACTGTTTTTT
CDR3 length: 14
D gene: .
clone size: .
V gene: TRBV5-1
J gene: TRBJ1-4

CDR3 protein: CASSIFDSSYGYTF
CDR3 DNA: TGTGCCAGTAGTATTTTCGACAGTAGCTATGGCTACACCTTC
CDR3 length: 14
D gene: .
clone size: .
V gene: TRBV19
J gene: TRBJ1-2

CDR3 protein: CASGGANEKLFF
CDR3 DNA: TGTGCCAGCGGGGGGGCTAATGAAAAACTGTTTTTT
CDR3 length: 12
D gene: .
clone size: .
V gene: TRBV7-9
J gene: TRBJ1-4

CDR3 protein: CARGGVSYEQYF
CDR3 DNA: TGTGCCAGAGGGGGGGTCTCCTACGAGCAGTACTTC
CDR3 length: 12
D gene: .
clone size: .
V gene: TRBV2
J gene: TRBJ2-7

CDR3 protein: CASSPGKFGGELFF
CDR3 DNA: TGTGCCAGCTCACCAGGGAAATTTGGCGGGGAGCTGTTTTTT
CDR3 length: 14
D gene: .
clone size: .
V gene: TRBV18
J gene: TRBJ2-2

CDR3 protein: CASSIGRKTSYNEQFF
CDR3 DNA: TGTGCCAGTAGTATCGGCCGCAAAACCTCCTACAATGAGCAGTTCTTC
CDR3 length: 16
D gene: .
clone size: .
V gene: TRBV19
J gene: TRBJ2-1

CDR3 protein: CASSWSGGAGNGDEQFF
CDR3 DNA: TGCGCCAGCAGCTGGAGCGGGGGGGCCGGTAATGGCGATGAGCAGTTCTTC
CDR3 length: 17
D gene: TRBD2
clone size: once
V gene: TRBV5-1
J gene: TRBJ2-1

CDR3 protein: CASSLSANYGYTF
CDR3 DNA: TGTGCCAGCAGCTTATCAGCTAACTATGGCTACACCTTC
CDR3 length: 13
D gene: .
clone size: .
V gene: TRBV7-9
J gene: TRBJ1-2

CDR3 protein: CASSQAGTVITGELFF
CDR3 DNA: TGTGCCAGCAGCCAGGCCGGGACAGTAATCACCGGGGAGCTGTTTTTT
CDR3 length: 16
D gene: TRBD1
clone size: .
V gene: TRBV4-2
J gene: TRBJ2-2

CDR3 protein: CATSRALPTEAFF
CDR3 DNA: TGTGCCACCAGCAGAGCCCTTCCCACTGAAGCTTTCTTT
CDR3 length: 13
D gene: .
clone size: .
V gene: TRBV15
J gene: TRBJ1-1

CDR3 protein: CASSLGTGGVSPLHF
CDR3 DNA: TGTGCCAGCAGTCTTGGGACAGGGGGCGTTTCACCCCTCCACTTT
CDR3 length: 15
D gene: TRBD1
clone size: .
V gene: TRBV27
J gene: TRBJ1-6

CDR3 protein: CASSLQPTGARANYGYTF
CDR3 DNA: TGCGCCAGCAGCCTACAGCCGACAGGGGCGAGAGCTAACTATGGCTACACCTTC
CDR3 length: 18
D gene: TRBD1
clone size: .
V gene: TRBV5-1
J gene: TRBJ1-2

CDR3 protein: CASSFSGIGTDTQYF
CDR3 DNA: TGCGCCAGCAGCTTTAGCGGGATCGGCACAGATACGCAGTATTTT
CDR3 length: 15
D gene: TRBD2
clone size: .
V gene: TRBV5-1
J gene: TRBJ2-3

CDR3 protein: CASTQEEGTLEAFF
CDR3 DNA: TGTGCCAGCACCCAAGAGGAGGGGACCCTCGAAGCTTTCTTT
CDR3 length: 14
D gene: .
clone size: few
V gene: TRBV2
J gene: TRBJ1-1

CDR3 protein: CASSQDQHSPLHF
CDR3 DNA: TGCGCCAGCAGCCAAGATCAGCATTCACCCCTCCACTTT
CDR3 length: 13
D gene: .
clone size: .
V gene: TRBV4-1
J gene: TRBJ1-6

CDR3 protein: CASSGPLGQGSNYGYTF
CDR3 DNA: TGTGCCAGCAGCGGACCGTTGGGACAGGGGTCGAACTATGGCTACACCTTC
CDR3 length: 17
D gene: TRBD1
clone size: .
V gene: TRBV7-9
J gene: TRBJ1-2